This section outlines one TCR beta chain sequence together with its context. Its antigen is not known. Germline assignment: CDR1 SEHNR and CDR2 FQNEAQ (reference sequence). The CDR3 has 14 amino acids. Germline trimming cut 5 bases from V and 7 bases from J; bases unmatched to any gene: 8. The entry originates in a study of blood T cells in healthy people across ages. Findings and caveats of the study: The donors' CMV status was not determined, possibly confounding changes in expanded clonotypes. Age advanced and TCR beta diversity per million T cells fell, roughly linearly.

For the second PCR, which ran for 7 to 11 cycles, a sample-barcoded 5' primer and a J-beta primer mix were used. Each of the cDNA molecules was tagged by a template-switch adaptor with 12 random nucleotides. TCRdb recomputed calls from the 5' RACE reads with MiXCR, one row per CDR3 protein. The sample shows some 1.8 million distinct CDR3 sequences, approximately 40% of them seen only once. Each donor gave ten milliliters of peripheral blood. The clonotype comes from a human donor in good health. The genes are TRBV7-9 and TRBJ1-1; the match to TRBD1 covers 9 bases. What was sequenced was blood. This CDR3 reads CASSVQGATNEAFF. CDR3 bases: TGTGCCAGCAGCGTACAGGGGGCTACTAATGAAGCTTTCTTT.